Detailed here is one TCR beta chain. Its antigen is unidentified. The data derive from a study of T cell repertoires in cytomegalovirus infection. Study overall: Public TCR beta signatures provided an indication of both CMV infection and a matching HLA type. Study-wide results and caveats: Carriage of CMV together with the relevant HLA was identifiable through cumulative public TCR beta family frequency. Across the ex vivo response, the dominant clonotypes were HLA-C-restricted CMV-specific TCR beta clonotypes.

The CDR3 totals 15 residues. V lost 4 bases to trimming and J lost 0 bases; unmatched junction nucleotides: 3. MiXCR, applied by TCRdb to the reads, yields one record per CDR3 protein. The sample records 60,000 to 75,000 distinct CDR3 sequences, 22% being singletons. This receptor was obtained from a human donor in good health (CMV status not recorded). Some clones in this sample may be carry-over from other donors' samples. The sequenced sample consisted of PBMCs, sequenced either directly or after in vitro stimulation (not recorded which). The rearrangement links TRBV12-3 or TRBV12-4 to TRBJ2-7; TRBD2 matches 10 bases. The CDR3 DNA reads TGTGCCAGCAGTTACGGACTAGCGGCCTCCTACGAGCAGTACTTC. It specifies CASSYGLAASYEQYF.